These 5 T cell receptor beta chains came from one sample sequenced in a study of CD8 T cells in Susac syndrome. The RNA, roughly 0.5 to 1 ug, was put through reverse transcription using random hexamers. A single record per CDR3 protein comes from TCRdb applying MiXCR to the immunoSEQ multiplex PCR reads. Counted here are about 300,000 distinct CDR3 sequences, 70% to 90% occurring once; the ten biggest clones make up around 0.2%. The specimen sequenced was CD8+ T cells from PBMCs. These receptors were taken from a human donor with multiple sclerosis.

The rearrangement joins TRBV19 to TRBJ1-5, with D unclear. V lost 9 bases and J 3 bases, leaving 9 bases between the germline ends. CDR3 size: 12 residues. Germline V gene lookup returns CDR1 LNHDA and CDR2 SQIVND (reference sequence). The chain's CDR3 is CASPTHNQPQHF. The CDR3 DNA sequence: TGTGCCAGCCCAACCCACAATCAGCCCCAGCATTTT.

Comment on this clonotype: The junction departs from germline at one end; a sequencing error may be responsible. The chain joins TRBV7-2 to TRBJ2-7; TRBD1 might be the D (6 bases). The CDR3 loop spans 11 amino acids. Germline V gene data show CDR1 as SGHTA and CDR2 as FQGNSA. In nucleotides, the CDR3 is TGTGCCAGCAGCGCGAACAGGGTTATCGACTTC. This translates into CASSANRVIDF.

The rearrangement joins TRBV12-3 or TRBV12-4 to TRBJ1-5; D is unresolved. The V end lost 5 bases, the J end lost 6 bases, and 11 bases lay between the germline ends. The CDR3 covers 13 residues. CDR3 sequence reads: CASSQVLGQPQHF. The CDR3 DNA reads as TGTGCCAGCAGTCAGGTACTAGGTCAGCCCCAGCATTTT.

The CDR3 nucleotides are TGTGCCAGCAGCTTAGACCTCGGGACTTTCTACGAGCAGTACTTC. Translated, it gives CASSLDLGTFYEQYF. This chain connects TRBV13 to TRBJ2-7, with D possibly matching TRBD2 (6 bases). Germline CDR1 is PRHDT and CDR2 is FYEKMQ (reference sequence). The V end lost 1 base, the J end lost 3 bases, and 13 bases lay between the germline ends. CDR3 size: 15 residues.

This chain links TRBV4-3 with TRBJ2-1, with TRBD1 identical over 7 bases. Germline CDR1 and CDR2: LGHNA and YSLEER. The length of the CDR3 is 18 residues. V was clipped by 0 bases and J by 9 bases; unmatched bases: 17. The CDR3 loop is CASSQEWDSARGLGEQFF. The CDR3 DNA sequence: TGCGCCAGCAGCCAAGAATGGGATTCGGCTAGGGGGCTGGGTGAGCAGTTCTTC.